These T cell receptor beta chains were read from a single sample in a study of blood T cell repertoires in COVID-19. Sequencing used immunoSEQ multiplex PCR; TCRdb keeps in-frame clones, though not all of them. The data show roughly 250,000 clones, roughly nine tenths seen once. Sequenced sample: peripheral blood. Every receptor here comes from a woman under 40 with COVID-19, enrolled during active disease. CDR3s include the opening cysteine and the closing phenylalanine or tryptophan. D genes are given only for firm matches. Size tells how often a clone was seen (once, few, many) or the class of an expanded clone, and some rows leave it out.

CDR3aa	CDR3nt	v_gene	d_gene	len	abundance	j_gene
CASSELRGETQYF	TGTGCCAGCAGTGAGCTCCGGGGAGAGACCCAGTACTTC	TRBV2	.	13	.	TRBJ2-5
CASSAGGLQADTQYF	TGTGCCAGCAGCGCAGGAGGTTTGCAGGCAGATACGCAGTATTTT	TRBV9	.	15	.	TRBJ2-3
CAISTSPGDTQYF	TGTGCCATCAGTACAAGTCCGGGAGATACGCAGTATTTT	TRBV10-3	.	13	.	TRBJ2-3
CASIDVGNPGGRGYTF	TGTGCCAGCATCGACGTGGGGAATCCAGGGGGTCGTGGCTACACCTTC	TRBV28	TRBD1	16	.	TRBJ1-2
CASSLYDTGTEAFF	TGTGCCAGCAGCTTGTACGATACAGGGACTGAAGCTTTCTTT	TRBV7-9	.	14	.	TRBJ1-1
CASSQDGSGGNTIYF	TGCGCCAGCAGCCAAGATGGCTCGGGGGGAAACACCATATATTTT	TRBV4-1	.	15	.	TRBJ1-3
CASRDRGRPEAFF	TGTGCCAGCAGGGACAGGGGGCGGCCCGAAGCTTTCTTT	TRBV7-8	TRBD1	13	.	TRBJ1-1
CASSSLYWSYGYTF	TGTGCCAGCAGCTCTCTCTACTGGAGCTATGGCTACACCTTC	TRBV7-9	.	14	once	TRBJ1-2
CASSLQGPTEAFF	TGTGCCAGCAGCTTACAGGGACCAACTGAAGCTTTCTTT	TRBV6-5	.	13	.	TRBJ1-1
CASSLVTNGELFF	TGTGCCAGCAGCTTAGTGACTAACGGGGAGCTGTTTTTT	TRBV7-2	.	13	.	TRBJ2-2
CASSFSESTDTQYF	TGCGCCAGCAGCTTTTCGGAGAGCACAGATACGCAGTATTTT	TRBV5-1	.	14	.	TRBJ2-3
CASSIEPGLGTQYF	TGTGCCAGTAGTATCGAACCGGGACTGGGAACCCAGTACTTC	TRBV19	.	14	.	TRBJ2-5
CASRQYQETQYF	TGTGCCAGCAGACAGTACCAAGAGACCCAGTACTTC	TRBV2	.	12	.	TRBJ2-5
CASSYGTSGGYEQYF	TGTGCCAGCAGCTACGGGACTAGCGGGGGTTACGAGCAGTACTTC	TRBV11-2	TRBD2	15	.	TRBJ2-7
CASSSRGQINTEAFF	TGTGCCAGCAGCTCCCGCGGACAGATTAACACTGAAGCTTTCTTT	TRBV5-8	.	15	few	TRBJ1-1
CASSPAGQIYNEQFF	TGTGCCAGCAGCCCCGCGGGACAGATCTACAATGAGCAGTTCTTC	TRBV11-2	.	15	.	TRBJ2-1
CSAKGTDTQYF	TGCAGCGCCAAGGGGACAGATACGCAGTATTTT	TRBV29-1	.	11	.	TRBJ2-3
CASSETRTSGGAEAQYF	TGTGCCAGCAGTGAAACCCGGACTAGCGGGGGGGCCGAGGCCCAGTACTTC	TRBV6-1	TRBD2	17	.	TRBJ2-5
CASRLPRETQYF	TGTGCCAGCAGGCTACCTCGGGAGACCCAGTACTTC	TRBV28	.	12	.	TRBJ2-5
CASSQAYRTSTDTQYF	TGCGCCAGCAGCCAAGCTTACCGGACTAGCACAGATACGCAGTATTTT	TRBV4-1	.	16	.	TRBJ2-3
CASSLAGLNQPQHF	TGTGCCAGCAGTTTGGCAGGGTTAAATCAGCCCCAGCATTTT	TRBV28	.	14	.	TRBJ1-5
CASSQEAGGYYYNEQFF	TGTGCCAGCAGCCAAGAAGCGGGGGGGTACTACTACAATGAGCAGTTCTTC	TRBV3-1/TRBV3-2	TRBD2	17	.	TRBJ2-1
CASSLDSYNSPLHF	TGTGCCAGCAGCTTGGACAGCTATAATTCACCCCTCCACTTT	TRBV5-5	.	14	.	TRBJ1-6
CASSELGTGDSYEQYF	TGTGCCAGCAGTGAATTGGGGACAGGGGACTCCTACGAGCAGTACTTC	TRBV25-1	TRBD1	16	.	TRBJ2-7
CASSFQFGGGQPQHF	TGTGCCAGCAGTTTTCAATTTGGGGGAGGTCAGCCCCAGCATTTT	TRBV28	.	15	.	TRBJ1-5
CASTPGATYEQYF	TGTGCCAGCACCCCAGGTGCTACCTACGAGCAGTACTTC	TRBV7-9	.	13	few	TRBJ2-7
CASRTLTEETQYF	TGTGCCAGCAGAACTTTAACCGAAGAGACCCAGTACTTC	TRBV27	.	13	.	TRBJ2-5
CASISGGAGNEQFF	TGTGCCAGTATTAGCGGGGGGGCGGGCAATGAGCAGTTCTTC	TRBV19	TRBD2	14	.	TRBJ2-1
CARRDSRQLSYGYTF	TGTGCCCGCAGGGACAGCCGCCAGCTCAGCTATGGCTACACCTTC	TRBV30	TRBD1	15	.	TRBJ1-2
CATSPRQGGQPQHF	TGTGCCACCAGCCCCCGACAGGGGGGTCAGCCCCAGCATTTT	TRBV15	TRBD1	14	once	TRBJ1-5
CASRQTGTNGYTF	TGTGCCAGCAGGCAGACAGGGACCAATGGCTACACCTTC	TRBV2	TRBD1	13	.	TRBJ1-2
CASSLAGGREKLFF	TGTGCCAGCAGCTTGGCTGGGGGCCGTGAAAAACTGTTTTTT	TRBV5-6	.	14	.	TRBJ1-4
CASSPFQGAGGYTF	TGTGCCAGCTCACCATTCCAGGGGGCTGGTGGCTACACCTTC	TRBV18	TRBD1	14	.	TRBJ1-2
CSVMIRGGSNQPQHF	TGCAGCGTTATGATAAGGGGAGGGAGCAATCAGCCCCAGCATTTT	TRBV29-1	.	15	.	TRBJ1-5
CASSDTPGYEQYF	TGTGCCAGCTCAGACACCCCGGGGTACGAGCAGTACTTC	TRBV18	.	13	.	TRBJ2-7
CASSLAGWPQHF	TGTGCCAGCAGCTTAGCCGGGTGGCCCCAGCATTTT	TRBV7-2	.	12	.	TRBJ1-5
CASSNSGLAGVRTGELFF	TGTGCCAGTAGTAATTCGGGACTAGCGGGGGTACGGACCGGGGAGCTGTTTTTT	TRBV19	TRBD2	18	.	TRBJ2-2
CASRAPESGAYNSPLHF	TGTGCCAGCAGGGCCCCGGAATCAGGGGCTTATAATTCACCCCTCCACTTT	TRBV2	.	17	once	TRBJ1-6
CASSHAGTGVYNEQFF	TGTGCCAGCAGCCACGCTGGGACAGGCGTCTACAATGAGCAGTTCTTC	TRBV5-4	TRBD1	16	.	TRBJ2-1
CATNNLVGGAPDTQYF	TGTGCCACCAATAACCTTGTCGGGGGGGCCCCAGATACGCAGTATTTT	TRBV7-9	TRBD2	16	.	TRBJ2-3
CASSHRVSLEQYF	TGTGCCAGCAGCCATCGGGTCTCCCTTGAGCAGTACTTC	TRBV21-1	.	13	.	TRBJ2-7
CASSPRTSGGTPRETQYF	TGCGCCAGCAGCCCGAGAACTAGCGGGGGGACGCCGAGGGAGACCCAGTACTTC	TRBV5-1	TRBD2	18	.	TRBJ2-5
CASRMGGTGAVEQYF	TGTGCCAGCAGGATGGGGGGAACAGGGGCGGTTGAGCAGTACTTC	TRBV27	.	15	.	TRBJ2-7
CASSMMGEAGTEAFF	TGTGCCAGTAGTATGATGGGGGAGGCGGGCACTGAAGCTTTCTTT	TRBV19	.	15	.	TRBJ1-1
CASSPDRDYGYTF	TGTGCCAGCAGCCCAGACAGGGACTATGGCTACACCTTC	TRBV2	TRBD1	13	.	TRBJ1-2
CASSSWTSGYSTDTQYF	TGTGCCAGTAGTTCTTGGACTAGCGGGTACTCCACAGATACGCAGTATTTT	TRBV19	TRBD2	17	.	TRBJ2-3
CASRDRAGEELFF	TGTGCCAGCAGGGACAGGGCTGGGGAGGAGCTGTTTTTT	TRBV7-9	TRBD1	13	.	TRBJ2-2
CSVEVDRAQPQHF	TGCAGCGTTGAAGTGGACAGGGCCCAGCCCCAGCATTTT	TRBV29-1	TRBD1	13	.	TRBJ1-5